These 8 T cell receptor beta chains share one sample of origin, sequenced in a study of blood T cell repertoires in COVID-19. Method: immunoSEQ multiplex PCR; TCRdb's copy keeps in-frame clones and lacks some. Of about 200,000 clones in the sample, around three quarters were seen once. Sample: peripheral blood. Receptor source: a woman between 65 and 79 years old with acute or convalescent COVID-19.

This chain joins TRBV29-1 and TRBJ2-3; possible D gene TRBD1, 6 bases. Germline assignment: CDR1 SQVTM and CDR2 ANQGSEA. The CDR3 spans 12 residues. The ends were cut back, 6 bases at V and 6 bases at J, with 13 bases in the middle. CDR3 in DNA: TGCAGCGTGCGTACAGGGTCGGATACGCAGTATTTT. Translating gives CSVRTGSDTQYF.

The chain uses TRBV6-5 and TRBJ1-1; D not certain. The CDR3 has 11 amino acids. Per the germline V gene, CDR1 is MNHEY and CDR2 is SVGAGI. Trimming took off 10 bases at V and 3 bases at J, with 9 bases between the two ends. The DNA of the CDR3 is TGTGCCACGGGGAGGGACACTGAAGCTTTCTTT. Protein: CATGRDTEAFF.

This rearrangement joins TRBV3-1 (or the pseudogene TRBV3-2) to TRBJ1-6, with 9 bases lining up with TRBD1. Trimming removed 0 bases from V and 4 bases from J; junction bases left unmatched: 4. CDR1 LGHDT and CDR2 YNNKEL come from the germline V gene (reference sequence). The CDR3 consists of 17 residues. This CDR3 is CASSQEDRGLYNSPLHF. Written as DNA, the CDR3 is TGTGCCAGCAGCCAAGAGGACAGGGGCCTATATAATTCACCCCTCCACTTT.

This clone was seen a single time. The V and J genes are TRBV30 and TRBJ2-5; D may be TRBD2 (5 bases). V lost 2 bases and J lost 7, with 23 bases in between. The CDR3 covers 16 residues. In germline, CDR1 is GTSNPN, CDR2 SVGIG (reference sequence). The CDR3 is CAWSLMGQRALGTQYF. Here the CDR3 DNA reads TGTGCCTGGAGTCTGATGGGTCAGAGGGCCTTAGGGACCCAGTACTTC.

The chain joins TRBV30 to TRBJ2-2; 9 bases match TRBD2. The CDR3 sequence is 14 residues long. Per germline, CDR1 GTSNPN and CDR2 SVGIG (reference sequence). Germline trimming cut 0 bases from V and 7 bases from J; bases unmatched to any gene: 3. The CDR3, as DNA: TGTGCCTGGAGTGTACCTAGCGGGATCGGGGAGCTGTTTTTT. It translates to CAWSVPSGIGELFF.

The rearrangement joins TRBV9 to TRBJ2-1, with D possibly being TRBD2 (5 bases). The CDR3 has 13 residues. CDR1 is SGDLS, CDR2 YYNGEE, per germline. V lost 0 bases and J lost 9, with 10 bases in between. The CDR3 sequence is CASSVGERSEQFF. Written as DNA, the CDR3 is TGTGCCAGCAGCGTAGGGGAGCGGAGTGAGCAGTTCTTC.

The V gene is TRBV21-1, the J gene TRBJ2-7; the table's D call TRBD1 went unverified against the DNA. TRBV21-1 is annotated as a pseudogene. The CDR3 totals 14 residues. CDR3 region: CASTPGQGAYEQYF. CDR3 DNA: TGTGCCAGCACCCCGGGACAGGGCGCCTACGAGCAGTACTTC.

The chain uses TRBV6-4 and TRBJ1-1, with TRBD1 as a possible D gene (6 bases). The CDR3 covers 13 residues. V shed 6 bases and J shed 2 bases, with 10 bases lying between them. The germline V gene encodes CDR1 MRHNA and CDR2 SNTAGT. In DNA, the CDR3 is TGTGCCAGCAGAGGGACACATAACACTGAAGCTTTCTTT. The encoded protein is CASRGTHNTEAFF.